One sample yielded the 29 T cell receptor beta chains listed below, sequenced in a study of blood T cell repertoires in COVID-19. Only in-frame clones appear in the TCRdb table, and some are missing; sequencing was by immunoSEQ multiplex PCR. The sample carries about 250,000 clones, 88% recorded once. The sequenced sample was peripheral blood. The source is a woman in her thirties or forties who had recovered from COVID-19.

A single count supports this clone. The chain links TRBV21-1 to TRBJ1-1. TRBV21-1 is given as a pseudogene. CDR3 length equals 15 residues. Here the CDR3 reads CASSPRGTQGSEAFF. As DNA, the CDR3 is TGTGCCAGCAGCCCCCGGGGGACCCAGGGATCTGAGGCTTTCTTT.

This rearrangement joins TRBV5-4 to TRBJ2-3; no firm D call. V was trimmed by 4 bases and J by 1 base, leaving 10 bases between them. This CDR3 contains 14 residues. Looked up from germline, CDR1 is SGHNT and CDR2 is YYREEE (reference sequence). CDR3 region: CASSPESGTDTQYF. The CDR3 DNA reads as TGTGCCAGCAGCCCGGAGTCAGGCACAGATACGCAGTATTTT.

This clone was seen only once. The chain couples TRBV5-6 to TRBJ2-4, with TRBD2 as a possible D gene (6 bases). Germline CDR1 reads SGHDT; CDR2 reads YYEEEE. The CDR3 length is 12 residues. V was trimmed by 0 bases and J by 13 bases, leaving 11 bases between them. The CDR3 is CASSLGAGPQYF. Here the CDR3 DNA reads TGTGCCAGCAGCTTGGGGGCGGGACCCCAGTACTTC.

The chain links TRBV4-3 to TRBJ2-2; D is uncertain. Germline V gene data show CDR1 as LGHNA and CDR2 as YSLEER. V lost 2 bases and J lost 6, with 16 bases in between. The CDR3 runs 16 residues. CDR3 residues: CASSQFLLGGPGELFF. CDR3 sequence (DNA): TGCGCCAGCAGCCAATTTCTTCTCGGCGGCCCCGGGGAGCTGTTTTTT.

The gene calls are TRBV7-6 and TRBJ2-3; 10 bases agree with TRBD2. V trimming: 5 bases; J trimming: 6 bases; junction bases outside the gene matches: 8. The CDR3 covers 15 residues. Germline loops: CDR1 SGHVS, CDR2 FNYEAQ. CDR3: CASSPSVSGRDTQYF. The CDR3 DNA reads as TGTGCCAGCAGCCCTTCCGTTAGCGGGAGGGATACGCAGTATTTT.

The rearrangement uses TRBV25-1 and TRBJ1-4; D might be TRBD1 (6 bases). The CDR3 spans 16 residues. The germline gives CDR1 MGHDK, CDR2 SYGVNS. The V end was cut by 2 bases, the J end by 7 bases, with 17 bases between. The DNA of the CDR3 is TGTGCCAGCAGTGAAGGAGTTGGCAGGGGTGTTGAAAAACTGTTTTTT. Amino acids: CASSEGVGRGVEKLFF.

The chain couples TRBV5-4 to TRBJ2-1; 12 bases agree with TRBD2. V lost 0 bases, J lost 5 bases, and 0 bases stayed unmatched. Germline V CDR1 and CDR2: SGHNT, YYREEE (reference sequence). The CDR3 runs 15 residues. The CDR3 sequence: CASSLGLAGDNEQFF. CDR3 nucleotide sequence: TGTGCCAGCAGCTTGGGACTAGCGGGAGACAATGAGCAGTTCTTC.

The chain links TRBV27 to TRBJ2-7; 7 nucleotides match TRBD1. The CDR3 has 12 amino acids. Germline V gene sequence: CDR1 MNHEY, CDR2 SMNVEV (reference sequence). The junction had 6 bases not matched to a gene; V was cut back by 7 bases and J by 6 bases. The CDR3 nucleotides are TGTGCCAGCACCAGATCAGGGGGCGAGCAGTACTTC. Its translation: CASTRSGGEQYF.

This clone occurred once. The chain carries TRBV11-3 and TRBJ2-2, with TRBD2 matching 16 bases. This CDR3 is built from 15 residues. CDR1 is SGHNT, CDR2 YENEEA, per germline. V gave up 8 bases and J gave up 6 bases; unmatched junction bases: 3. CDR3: CASRGLAGGPGELFF. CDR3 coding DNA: TGTGCCAGCCGGGGACTAGCGGGAGGGCCCGGGGAGCTGTTTTTT.

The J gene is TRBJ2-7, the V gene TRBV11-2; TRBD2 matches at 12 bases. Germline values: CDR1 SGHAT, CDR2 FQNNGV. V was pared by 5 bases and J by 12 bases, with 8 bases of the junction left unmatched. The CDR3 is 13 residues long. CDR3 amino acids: CASSATSGRVLYF. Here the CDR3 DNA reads TGTGCCAGCAGCGCGACTAGCGGGAGAGTACTGTACTTC. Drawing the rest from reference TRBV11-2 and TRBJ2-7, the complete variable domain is EAGVAQSPRYKIIEKRQSVAFWCNPISGHATLYWYQQILGQGPKLLIQFQNNGVVDDSQLPKDRFSAERLKGVDSTLKIQPAKLEDSAVYLCASSATSGRVLYFGPGTRLTVT.

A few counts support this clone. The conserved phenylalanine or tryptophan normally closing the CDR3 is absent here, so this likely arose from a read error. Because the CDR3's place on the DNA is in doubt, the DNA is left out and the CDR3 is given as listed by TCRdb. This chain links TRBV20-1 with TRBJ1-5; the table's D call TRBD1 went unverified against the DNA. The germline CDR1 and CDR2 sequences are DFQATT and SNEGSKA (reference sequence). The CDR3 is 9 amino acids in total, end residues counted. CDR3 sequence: CSARPPQGL.

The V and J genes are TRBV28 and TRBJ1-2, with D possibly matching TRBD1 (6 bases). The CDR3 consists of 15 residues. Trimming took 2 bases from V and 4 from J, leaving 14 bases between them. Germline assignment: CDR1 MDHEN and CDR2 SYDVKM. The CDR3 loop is CASSLGGQQTYGYTF. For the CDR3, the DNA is TGTGCCAGCAGTTTAGGTGGACAGCAGACCTATGGCTACACCTTC.

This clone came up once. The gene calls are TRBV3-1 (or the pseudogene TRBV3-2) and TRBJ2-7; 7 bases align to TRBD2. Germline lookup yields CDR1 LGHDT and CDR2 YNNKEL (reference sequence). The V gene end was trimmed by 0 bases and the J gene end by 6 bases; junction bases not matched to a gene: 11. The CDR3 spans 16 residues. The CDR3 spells CASSQDSGRGGSEQYV. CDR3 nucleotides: TGTGCCAGCAGCCAAGATTCAGGGCGGGGAGGGAGCGAGCAGTACGTC.

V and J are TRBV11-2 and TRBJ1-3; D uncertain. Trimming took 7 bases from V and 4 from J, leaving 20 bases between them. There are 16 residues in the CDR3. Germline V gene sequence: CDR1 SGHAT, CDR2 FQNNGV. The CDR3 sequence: CASTRLGGPTGNTIYF. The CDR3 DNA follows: TGTGCCAGCACCCGATTGGGTGGGCCGACGGGAAACACCATATATTTT.

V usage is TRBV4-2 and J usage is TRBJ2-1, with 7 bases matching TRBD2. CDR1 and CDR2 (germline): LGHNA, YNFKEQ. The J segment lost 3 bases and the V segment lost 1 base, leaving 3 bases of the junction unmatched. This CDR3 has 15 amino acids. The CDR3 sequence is CASSQGREYYNEQFF. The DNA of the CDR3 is TGTGCCAGCAGCCAAGGGCGGGAGTACTACAATGAGCAGTTCTTC.

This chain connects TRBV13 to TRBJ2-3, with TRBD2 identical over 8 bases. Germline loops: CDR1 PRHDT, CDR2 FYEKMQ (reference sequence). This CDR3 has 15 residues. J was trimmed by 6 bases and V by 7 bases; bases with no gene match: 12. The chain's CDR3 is CASTRVREGLDTQYF. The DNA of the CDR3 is TGTGCCAGCACCAGGGTACGGGAGGGCCTGGATACGCAGTATTTT.

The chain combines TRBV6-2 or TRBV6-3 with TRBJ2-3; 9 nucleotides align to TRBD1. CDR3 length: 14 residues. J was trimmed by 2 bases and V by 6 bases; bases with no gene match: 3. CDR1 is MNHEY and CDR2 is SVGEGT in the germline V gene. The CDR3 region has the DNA TGTGCCAGCAGCGGACAGGGGCCCACAGATACGCAGTATTTT. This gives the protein CASSGQGPTDTQYF.

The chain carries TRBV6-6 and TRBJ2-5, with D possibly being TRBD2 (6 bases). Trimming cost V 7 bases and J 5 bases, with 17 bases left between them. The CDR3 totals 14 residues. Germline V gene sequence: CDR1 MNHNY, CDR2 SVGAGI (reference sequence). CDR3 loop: CASTPGLQSETQYF. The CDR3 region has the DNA TGTGCCAGCACCCCGGGACTCCAGTCGGAGACCCAGTACTTC.

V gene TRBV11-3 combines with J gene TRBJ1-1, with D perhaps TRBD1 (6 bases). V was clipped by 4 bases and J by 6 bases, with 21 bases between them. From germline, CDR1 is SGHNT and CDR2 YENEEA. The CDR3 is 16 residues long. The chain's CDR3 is CASSSTPGGRGAEAFF. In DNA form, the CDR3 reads TGTGCCAGCAGCTCGACTCCGGGGGGCAGGGGCGCTGAAGCTTTCTTT.

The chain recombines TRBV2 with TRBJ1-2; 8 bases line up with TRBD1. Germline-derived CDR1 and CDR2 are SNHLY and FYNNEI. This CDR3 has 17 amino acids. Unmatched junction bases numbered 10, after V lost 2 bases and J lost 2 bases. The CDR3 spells CASSERAGGGLNYGYTF. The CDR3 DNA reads TGTGCCAGCAGTGAACGGGCAGGGGGCGGCCTCAACTATGGCTACACCTTC.

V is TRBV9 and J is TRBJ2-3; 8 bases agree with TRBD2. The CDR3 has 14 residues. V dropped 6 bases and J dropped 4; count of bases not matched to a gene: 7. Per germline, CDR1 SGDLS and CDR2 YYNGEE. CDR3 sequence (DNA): TGTGCCAGCACCGGGGCTAGCGGGCCAGATACGCAGTATTTT. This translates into CASTGASGPDTQYF.

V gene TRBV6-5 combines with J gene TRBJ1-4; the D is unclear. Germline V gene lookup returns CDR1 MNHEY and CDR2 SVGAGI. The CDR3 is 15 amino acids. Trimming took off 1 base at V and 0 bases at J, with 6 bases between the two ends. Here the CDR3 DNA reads TGTGCCAGCAGTTACTTCGGGTCAACTAATGAAAAACTGTTTTTT. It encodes CASSYFGSTNEKLFF.

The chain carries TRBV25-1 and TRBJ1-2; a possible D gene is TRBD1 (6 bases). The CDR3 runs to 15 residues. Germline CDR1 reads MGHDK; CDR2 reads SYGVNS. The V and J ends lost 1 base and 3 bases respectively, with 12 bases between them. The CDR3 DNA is TGTGCCAGCAGTGAATCGGGGGGGGCCCACTATGGCTACACCTTC. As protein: CASSESGGAHYGYTF.

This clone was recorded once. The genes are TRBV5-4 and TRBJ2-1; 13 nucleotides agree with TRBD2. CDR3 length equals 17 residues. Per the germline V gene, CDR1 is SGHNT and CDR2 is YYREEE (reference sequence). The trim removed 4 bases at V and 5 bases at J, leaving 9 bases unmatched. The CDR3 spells CASSQTSGRVYDNEQFF. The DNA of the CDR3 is TGTGCCAGCAGCCAAACTAGCGGGAGGGTTTATGACAATGAGCAGTTCTTC. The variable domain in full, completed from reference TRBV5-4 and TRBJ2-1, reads ETGVTQSPTHLIKTRGQQVTLRCSSQSGHNTVSWYQQALGQGPQFIFQYYREEENGRGNFPPRFSGLQFPNYSSELNVNALELDDSALYLCASSQTSGRVYDNEQFFGPGTRLTVL.

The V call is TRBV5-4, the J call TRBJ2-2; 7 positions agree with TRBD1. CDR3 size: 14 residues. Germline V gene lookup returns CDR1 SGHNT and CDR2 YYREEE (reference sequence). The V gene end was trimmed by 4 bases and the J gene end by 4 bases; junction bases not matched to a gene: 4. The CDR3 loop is CASSNPGGTGELFF. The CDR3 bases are TGTGCCAGCAGCAACCCAGGGGGCACCGGGGAGCTGTTTTTT. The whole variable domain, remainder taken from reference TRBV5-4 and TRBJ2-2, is ETGVTQSPTHLIKTRGQQVTLRCSSQSGHNTVSWYQQALGQGPQFIFQYYREEENGRGNFPPRFSGLQFPNYSSELNVNALELDDSALYLCASSNPGGTGELFFGEGSRLTVL.

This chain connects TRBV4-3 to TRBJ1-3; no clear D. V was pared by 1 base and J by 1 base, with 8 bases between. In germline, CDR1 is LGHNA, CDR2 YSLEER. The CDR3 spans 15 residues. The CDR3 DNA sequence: TGCGCCAGCAGCCAAGCAGGCGGGTCTGGAAACACCATATATTTT. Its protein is CASSQAGGSGNTIYF.

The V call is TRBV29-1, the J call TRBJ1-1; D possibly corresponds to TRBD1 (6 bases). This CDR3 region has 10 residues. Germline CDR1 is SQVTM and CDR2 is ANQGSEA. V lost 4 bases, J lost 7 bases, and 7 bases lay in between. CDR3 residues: CSVGDIEAFF. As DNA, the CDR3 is TGCAGCGTTGGGGACATTGAAGCTTTCTTT.

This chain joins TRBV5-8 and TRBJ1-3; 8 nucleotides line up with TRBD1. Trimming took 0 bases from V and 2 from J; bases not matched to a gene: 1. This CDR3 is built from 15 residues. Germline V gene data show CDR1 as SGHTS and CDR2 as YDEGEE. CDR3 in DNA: TGTGCCAGCAGCTTGGGGGACAGGACTGGAAACACCATATATTTT. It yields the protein CASSLGDRTGNTIYF.

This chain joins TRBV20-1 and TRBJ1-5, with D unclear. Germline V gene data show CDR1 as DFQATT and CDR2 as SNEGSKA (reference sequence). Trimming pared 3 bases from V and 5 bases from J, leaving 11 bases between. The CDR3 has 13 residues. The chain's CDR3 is CSASGGVYQPQHF. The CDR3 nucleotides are TGCAGTGCTAGTGGCGGGGTGTATCAGCCCCAGCATTTT.